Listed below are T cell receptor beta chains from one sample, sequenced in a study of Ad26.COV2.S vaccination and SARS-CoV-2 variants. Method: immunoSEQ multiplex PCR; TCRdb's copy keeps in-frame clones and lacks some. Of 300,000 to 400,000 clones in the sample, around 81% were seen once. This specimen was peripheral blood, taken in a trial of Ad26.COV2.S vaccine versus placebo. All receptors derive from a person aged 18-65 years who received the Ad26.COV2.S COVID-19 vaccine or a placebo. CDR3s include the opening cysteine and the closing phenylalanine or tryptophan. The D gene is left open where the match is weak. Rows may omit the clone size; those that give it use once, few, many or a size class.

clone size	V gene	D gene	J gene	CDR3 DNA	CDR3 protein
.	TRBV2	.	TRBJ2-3	TGTGCCAGCAGTGTTTACAGCACAGATACGCAGTATTTT	CASSVYSTDTQYF
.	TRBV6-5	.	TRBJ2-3	TGTGCCAGCAGTATGGGAGGCTACACAGATACGCAGTATTTT	CASSMGGYTDTQYF
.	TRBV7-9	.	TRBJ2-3	TGTGCCAGCAGCTTAGGCGTAGGGGCCCTCACAGATACGCAGTATTTT	CASSLGVGALTDTQYF
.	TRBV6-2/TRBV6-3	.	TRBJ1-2	TGTGCCAGCAGTTTGTGGAACCAAGGCTACACCTTC	CASSLWNQGYTF
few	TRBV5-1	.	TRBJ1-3	TGCGCCAGCAGCTTGGACAGGGGAAACACCATATATTTT	CASSLDRGNTIYF
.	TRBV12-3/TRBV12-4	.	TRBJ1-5	TGTGCCAGCAGTTTTTCTCGGGGGCCCCAGCATTTT	CASSFSRGPQHF
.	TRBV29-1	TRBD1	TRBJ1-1	TGCAGCGTCGTACAGGGGTCGGGCACTGAAGCTTTCTTT	CSVVQGSGTEAFF
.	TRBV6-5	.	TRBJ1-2	TGTGCCAGCAGCCCGACGGGACACAACTATGGCTACACCTTC	CASSPTGHNYGYTF
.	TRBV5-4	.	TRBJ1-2	TGTGCCAGCAGCTCCAGGGACTATGGCTACACCTTC	CASSSRDYGYTF
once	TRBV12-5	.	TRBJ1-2	TGTGCTAGTGGTTTGCCCCAACAGGGCGCTACTAACTATGGCTACACCTTC	CASGLPQQGATNYGYTF
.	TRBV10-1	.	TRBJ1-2	TGCGCCAGCAAGGGGGGGGTTTGTGGCTACACCTTC	CASKGGVCGYTF